The 16 T cell receptor beta chains listed next were all sequenced from one sample in a study of T cells in localized non-small cell lung cancer (dated by TCRdb to 2018 to 2021). The library was generated by the immunoSEQ multiplex PCR assay. TCRdb mirrors the immuneACCESS table, restricted to in-frame sequences. Some clones are absent from its copies; in checked studies, under half trace to an unresolved V gene, and the reason for the others is unknown. Here the sample has 25,000 to 30,000 clones; roughly 90% occur a single time. Clones ranked in the top ten supply 25% to 35% of the sample. The sample in question was peripheral blood, obtained before any cancer treatment. These receptors were obtained from a female donor at least 60 years old with stage I lung adenocarcinoma.

CDR3 nucleotides: TGTGCCAGCAGCGGGGGCCCAGAGACTGAAGCTTTCTTT. It specifies CASSGGPETEAFF. V gene TRBV5-6 combines with J gene TRBJ1-1, with D possibly TRBD1 on 6 matching bases. V was cut by 4 bases and J by 5 bases, with 12 bases left in between. The CDR3 extends over 13 amino acids. Looked up from germline, CDR1 is SGHDT and CDR2 is YYEEEE.

The V and J genes are TRBV9 and TRBJ2-7; 7 positions agree with TRBD1. There are 15 residues in the CDR3. Germline V gives CDR1 SGDLS, CDR2 YYNGEE. With 2 bases clipped from V and 4 bases from J, the junction kept 9 bases outside the gene matches. This CDR3 reads CASSVLPGQLYEQYF. CDR3 bases: TGTGCCAGCAGCGTCCTTCCGGGACAGCTTTACGAGCAGTACTTC.

The rearrangement links TRBV7-9 to TRBJ2-7; D may correspond to TRBD1 or TRBD2 (5 bases each). The V end was cut by 5 bases, the J end by 0 bases, with 11 bases between. The CDR3 spans 14 residues. Germline V gives CDR1 SEHNR, CDR2 FQNEAQ (reference sequence). The CDR3, as DNA: TGTGCCAGCAGCAGACTGGGGACCTCCTACGAGCAGTACTTC. It encodes CASSRLGTSYEQYF. The whole variable domain, remainder taken from reference TRBV7-9 and TRBJ2-7, is DTGVSQNPRHKITKRGQNVTFRCDPISEHNRLYWYRQTLGQGPEFLTYFQNEAQLEKSRLLSDRFSAERPKGSFSTLEIQRTEQGDSAMYLCASSRLGTSYEQYFGPGTRLTVT.

The chain has TRBV11-3 and TRBJ2-1; D uncertain. Germline CDR1 SGHNT, CDR2 YENEEA. The V and J ends lost 5 bases and 10 bases respectively, with 12 bases between them. The CDR3 is 12 residues long. The CDR3 coding sequence is TGTGCCAGCAGCCGTTTCGTCGGGGAGCAGTTCTTC. This sequence encodes CASSRFVGEQFF.

V gene TRBV7-9 combines with J gene TRBJ1-1; TRBD1 agrees at 8 bases. Trimming took 3 bases from V and 1 from J; bases not matched to a gene: 7. CDR1 and CDR2 from the germline V gene are SEHNR and FQNEAQ (reference sequence). There are 16 residues in the CDR3. The DNA for the CDR3 is TGTGCCAGCAGCTTCGGGACAGGTGAGAGGAACACTGAAGCTTTCTTT. Its protein is CASSFGTGERNTEAFF.

This clone appeared a single time. The V call is TRBV28, the J call TRBJ1-5; the D gene is possibly TRBD1 (5 bases). V was clipped by 6 bases and J by 0 bases, with 18 bases between them. The CDR3 length is 17 residues. The germline V gene encodes CDR1 MDHEN and CDR2 SYDVKM. The DNA of the CDR3 is TGTGCCAGCAGCCCTCCGGGACCGCGGTATAGCAATCAGCCCCAGCATTTT. This gives the protein CASSPPGPRYSNQPQHF.

V gene TRBV7-9 combines with J gene TRBJ2-2; tentatively, D is TRBD1 (6 bases). The V end was cut by 1 base, the J end by 6 bases, with 12 bases between. This CDR3 contains 15 residues. CDR1 SEHNR and CDR2 FQNEAQ come from the germline V gene (reference sequence). CDR3 nucleotides: TGTGCCAGCAGCTTAGGGACAGATCGTCCCGGGGAGCTGTTTTTT. Its translation is CASSLGTDRPGELFF.

The chain has TRBV2 and TRBJ2-5; the D is unclear. The CDR3 has 10 amino acids. Between the trimmed V and J ends, which lost 7 bases and 5 bases, there was a span of 5 bases. Per germline, CDR1 SNHLY and CDR2 FYNNEI. CDR3 loop: CASMDETQYF. The CDR3 DNA follows: TGTGCCAGCATGGACGAGACCCAGTACTTC.

This clone was seen a few times. The CDR3 sequence is CASSSQGYTGELFF. CDR3 bases: TGTGCCAGCAGTTCCCAGGGGTACACCGGGGAGCTGTTTTTT. The genes are TRBV25-1 and TRBJ2-2; perhaps TRBD1 as D (6 bases). V was shortened by 5 bases and J by 3 bases, with 10 bases between the two germline ends. Per the germline V gene, CDR1 is MGHDK and CDR2 is SYGVNS. This CDR3 has 14 amino acids.

The chain carries TRBV10-3 and TRBJ2-7; TRBD1 agrees at 7 bases. The CDR3 totals 14 residues. V lost 6 bases, J lost 2 bases, and 7 bases stayed unmatched. Germline CDR1 reads ENHRY; CDR2 reads SYGVKD. The CDR3 region has the DNA TGTGCCATCAGCAAGGGGGCCCCCCCCTACGAGCAGTACTTC. This encodes CAISKGAPPYEQYF.

The genes are TRBV19 and TRBJ1-3, with D perhaps matching TRBD1 (6 bases). CDR1 and CDR2 (germline): LNHDA, SQIVND (reference sequence). Trimming stripped 10 bases from V and 0 bases from J, with 16 bases between. This CDR3 spans 15 amino acids. The DNA of the CDR3 is TGTGCCACCCGACGTTTGGACAGCTCTGGAAACACCATATATTTT. Protein product: CATRRLDSSGNTIYF.

The chain is built from TRBV11-1 and TRBJ2-3; 11 positions agree with TRBD1. Looked up from germline, CDR1 is SGHAT and CDR2 is FQDESV (reference sequence). The CDR3 extends over 17 amino acids. V gave up 8 bases and J gave up 3 bases; unmatched junction bases: 13. This CDR3 is CASVSSGQGVLTDTQYF. The DNA for the CDR3 is TGTGCCAGCGTCTCCTCGGGACAGGGGGTATTAACAGATACGCAGTATTTT.

This clone was counted only a few times. The V call is TRBV7-2, the J call TRBJ1-5; D not certain. The CDR3 sequence is 12 residues long. Looked up from germline, CDR1 is SGHTA and CDR2 is FQGNSA. Trimming left V 3 bases short and J 10 bases short, with 10 bases between. CDR3 sequence: CASSFAIGPQHF. CDR3 in DNA: TGTGCCAGCAGCTTCGCCATCGGCCCCCAGCATTTT.

The chain uses TRBV30 and TRBJ2-7; D uncertain. Germline V CDR1 and CDR2: GTSNPN, SVGIG (reference sequence). V lost 2 bases and J 4 bases, leaving 6 bases between the germline ends. The CDR3 is 11 amino acids. Here the CDR3 reads CAWSNGYEQYF. CDR3 DNA: TGTGCCTGGAGTAATGGATACGAGCAGTACTTC.

The genes are TRBV10-3 and TRBJ1-2; D not resolved. Germline CDR1 is ENHRY and CDR2 is SYGVKD. Trimming removed 3 bases at V and 7 bases at J, with 15 bases between. This CDR3 contains 14 residues. This CDR3 is CAISDSRMISGYTF. The CDR3 DNA sequence: TGTGCCATCAGTGACTCGAGGATGATATCTGGCTACACCTTC.

CDR3 sequence: CASSPPNTGPNYGYTF. DNA of the CDR3: TGTGCCAGCTCACCACCTAACACAGGGCCAAACTATGGCTACACCTTC. This rearrangement joins TRBV18 to TRBJ1-2, with a weak D call TRBD1 (6 bases). V gave up 0 bases and J gave up 2 bases, with 13 bases separating them. The germline V gene has CDR1 KGHSH and CDR2 LQKENI. CDR3 length: 16 amino acids.